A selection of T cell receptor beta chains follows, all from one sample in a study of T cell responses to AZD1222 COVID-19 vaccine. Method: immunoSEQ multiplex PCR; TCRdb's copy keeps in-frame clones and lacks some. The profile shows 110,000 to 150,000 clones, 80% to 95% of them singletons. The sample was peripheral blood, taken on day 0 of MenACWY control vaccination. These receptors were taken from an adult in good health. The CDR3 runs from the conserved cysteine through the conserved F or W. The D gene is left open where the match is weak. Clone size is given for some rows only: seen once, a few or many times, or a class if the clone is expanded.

cdr3_nt: TGTGCCAGTAGTATAGCAGAGGGTTACAGCTATGGCTACACCTTC
cdr3_aa: CASSIAEGYSYGYTF
j_call: TRBJ1-2
d_call: -
v_call: TRBV19
clone_size: -

cdr3_nt: TGCGCCAGCAGCGACCCAGGTACCCCGAACACCGGGGAGCTGTTTTTT
cdr3_aa: CASSDPGTPNTGELFF
j_call: TRBJ2-2
d_call: -
v_call: TRBV5-1
clone_size: -

cdr3_nt: TGTGCCAGCAGGCGAGGATTGTACTATGGCTACACCTTC
cdr3_aa: CASRRGLYYGYTF
j_call: TRBJ1-2
d_call: -
v_call: TRBV6-5
clone_size: -

cdr3_nt: TGTGCCAGCAGCTCCGCTTTGCGGGGTAAAAACATTCAGTACTTC
cdr3_aa: CASSSALRGKNIQYF
j_call: TRBJ2-4
d_call: -
v_call: TRBV7-2
clone_size: -

cdr3_nt: TGTGCCAGCAGTTTATATCTCGGGGACGTGGTTTATGGCTACACCTTC
cdr3_aa: CASSLYLGDVVYGYTF
j_call: TRBJ1-2
d_call: -
v_call: TRBV28
clone_size: few

cdr3_nt: TGTGCCAGCAGCTCCCGGACAGCCGCCGGCGAGCAGTACTTC
cdr3_aa: CASSSRTAAGEQYF
j_call: TRBJ2-7
d_call: -
v_call: TRBV5-4
clone_size: -

cdr3_nt: TGTGCCAGTAGTGGACAAAACAGGTTCACCTTCAATCAGCCCCAGCATTTT
cdr3_aa: CASSGQNRFTFNQPQHF
j_call: TRBJ1-5
d_call: -
v_call: TRBV19
clone_size: -

cdr3_nt: TGTGCCAGTAGTGCGGACAGGGGGAATTCACCCCTCCACTTT
cdr3_aa: CASSADRGNSPLHF
j_call: TRBJ1-6
d_call: TRBD1
v_call: TRBV19
clone_size: -

cdr3_nt: TGTGCCAGTAGTATCGGGACAAGCACCTACGAGCAGTACTTC
cdr3_aa: CASSIGTSTYEQYF
j_call: TRBJ2-7
d_call: -
v_call: TRBV19
clone_size: -

cdr3_nt: TGCGCCAGCAGCTTGGGGGCAGGCCCAAGCTCTGGAAACACCATATATTTT
cdr3_aa: CASSLGAGPSSGNTIYF
j_call: TRBJ1-3
d_call: -
v_call: TRBV5-1
clone_size: -

cdr3_nt: TGTGCCTGGAGGGTCCCGGAGGGCGCGAATAATTCACCCCTCCACTTT
cdr3_aa: CAWRVPEGANNSPLHF
j_call: TRBJ1-6
d_call: -
v_call: TRBV30
clone_size: -

cdr3_nt: TGTGCCAGCAGCTCCCGGCCCACAGATACGCAGTATTTT
cdr3_aa: CASSSRPTDTQYF
j_call: TRBJ2-3
d_call: -
v_call: TRBV7-3
clone_size: -

cdr3_nt: TGTGCCAGCAGCTTAGCGAGGGAAATTGGCTACACCTTC
cdr3_aa: CASSLAREIGYTF
j_call: TRBJ1-2
d_call: -
v_call: TRBV7-9
clone_size: -

cdr3_nt: TGTGCCAGCAGCCCAACTGGGACTAGCAGCACAGATACGCAGTATTTT
cdr3_aa: CASSPTGTSSTDTQYF
j_call: TRBJ2-3
d_call: TRBD2
v_call: TRBV7-3
clone_size: -

cdr3_nt: TGTGCCAGCAGCTTAGCTCCCGGGAGTGTCTACGAGCAGTACTTC
cdr3_aa: CASSLAPGSVYEQYF
j_call: TRBJ2-7
d_call: -
v_call: TRBV7-8
clone_size: -

cdr3_nt: TGTGCCAGCAGCTTTAATGGGGGACAGCACGGCTATGGCTACACCTTC
cdr3_aa: CASSFNGGQHGYGYTF
j_call: TRBJ1-2
d_call: TRBD1
v_call: TRBV5-4
clone_size: -

cdr3_nt: TGTGCCAGCAGCTACGCCCTCGGCTATGGCTACACCTTC
cdr3_aa: CASSYALGYGYTF
j_call: TRBJ1-2
d_call: -
v_call: TRBV7-3
clone_size: -

cdr3_nt: TGTGCCAGCAGCTTGACAGGGAATTCACCCCTCCACTTT
cdr3_aa: CASSLTGNSPLHF
j_call: TRBJ1-6
d_call: TRBD1
v_call: TRBV7-9
clone_size: -

cdr3_nt: TGTGCCAGCAGCCGGGGAACATCCTACGAGCAGTACTTC
cdr3_aa: CASSRGTSYEQYF
j_call: TRBJ2-7
d_call: -
v_call: TRBV7-2
clone_size: -

cdr3_nt: TGTGCCAGCAGTCGGGACGACAATGAGCAGTTCTTC
cdr3_aa: CASSRDDNEQFF
j_call: TRBJ2-1
d_call: -
v_call: TRBV13
clone_size: -

cdr3_nt: TGTGCCATCAGTGAGTCAAGGGTGTCGAACACTGAAGCTTTCTTT
cdr3_aa: CAISESRVSNTEAFF
j_call: TRBJ1-1
d_call: -
v_call: TRBV10-3
clone_size: -

cdr3_nt: TGCGCCAGCAGCTTGGTAGGGGGTAAGGATTCACCCCTCCACTTT
cdr3_aa: CASSLVGGKDSPLHF
j_call: TRBJ1-6
d_call: -
v_call: TRBV5-1
clone_size: -

cdr3_nt: TGTGCCAGCAGGGAACCGACAGGGGCAGGGCAGCCCCAGCATTTT
cdr3_aa: CASREPTGAGQPQHF
j_call: TRBJ1-5
d_call: TRBD1
v_call: TRBV28
clone_size: -

cdr3_nt: TGTGCCAGCAGTTTATCGGGACGGGACGGGGGGTTATACAATGAGCAGTTCTTC
cdr3_aa: CASSLSGRDGGLYNEQFF
j_call: TRBJ2-1
d_call: TRBD2
v_call: TRBV27
clone_size: few

cdr3_nt: TGTGCCAGCAGTTTGTGGAGGGTGGGGACCGGGGAGCTGTTTTTT
cdr3_aa: CASSLWRVGTGELFF
j_call: TRBJ2-2
d_call: -
v_call: TRBV27
clone_size: -

cdr3_nt: TGTGCCAGCAGTCCGACGGGGCTCTACGAGCAGTACTTC
cdr3_aa: CASSPTGLYEQYF
j_call: TRBJ2-7
d_call: -
v_call: TRBV12-3/TRBV12-4
clone_size: -

cdr3_nt: TGTGCCAGCAGCCCCCGGGAGGGGTACGAGCAGTACTTC
cdr3_aa: CASSPREGYEQYF
j_call: TRBJ2-7
d_call: TRBD2
v_call: TRBV9
clone_size: -

cdr3_nt: TGTGCCAGCTCACCACCGTACGACAGAACCACCTATGGCTACACCTTC
cdr3_aa: CASSPPYDRTTYGYTF
j_call: TRBJ1-2
d_call: -
v_call: TRBV18
clone_size: -

cdr3_nt: TGTGCCACCAGCAGAAGACAGGTGGAAGATACGCAGTATTTT
cdr3_aa: CATSRRQVEDTQYF
j_call: TRBJ2-3
d_call: -
v_call: TRBV15
clone_size: -

cdr3_nt: TGTGCCAGCAGGCCCCTCCGGACAGGGAAGCATAATTCACCCCTCCACTTT
cdr3_aa: CASRPLRTGKHNSPLHF
j_call: TRBJ1-6
d_call: TRBD1
v_call: TRBV28
clone_size: -

cdr3_nt: TGTGCCAGCAGCGTAGCGGGGGGAGTCAATCAGCCCCAGCATTTT
cdr3_aa: CASSVAGGVNQPQHF
j_call: TRBJ1-5
d_call: -
v_call: TRBV9
clone_size: -

cdr3_nt: TGTGCCAGCAGTGAACCCCCAGGGGTTGTAAACACCATATATTTT
cdr3_aa: CASSEPPGVVNTIYF
j_call: TRBJ1-3
d_call: -
v_call: TRBV6-1
clone_size: -

cdr3_nt: TGTGCCAGCAGCAGAGGGACGGCTGAAAAACTGTTTTTT
cdr3_aa: CASSRGTAEKLFF
j_call: TRBJ1-4
d_call: -
v_call: TRBV9
clone_size: -

cdr3_nt: TGTGCCAGCGGAGACAGGGATAGAGGCTACACCTTC
cdr3_aa: CASGDRDRGYTF
j_call: TRBJ1-2
d_call: TRBD1
v_call: TRBV28
clone_size: -

cdr3_nt: TGCGCCAGCAGCTTGGTGGGGGTGGGCACTGAAGCTTTCTTT
cdr3_aa: CASSLVGVGTEAFF
j_call: TRBJ1-1
d_call: -
v_call: TRBV5-1
clone_size: -

cdr3_nt: TGTGCCAGCAGCTCCCGGGGGTTAAATGAGCAGTTCTTC
cdr3_aa: CASSSRGLNEQFF
j_call: TRBJ2-1
d_call: -
v_call: TRBV11-3
clone_size: once

cdr3_nt: TGTGCCAGCAGCTTTAGGCAGGGCTATGGCTACACCTTC
cdr3_aa: CASSFRQGYGYTF
j_call: TRBJ1-2
d_call: -
v_call: TRBV5-6
clone_size: -

cdr3_nt: TGTGCCAGCGGGGGACTAGCGGGGAACACCGGGGAGCTGTTTTTT
cdr3_aa: CASGGLAGNTGELFF
j_call: TRBJ2-2
d_call: TRBD2
v_call: TRBV6-5
clone_size: -

cdr3_nt: TGTGCCAGCAGTTTCTATGGGACAAATGGAAACACCATATATTTT
cdr3_aa: CASSFYGTNGNTIYF
j_call: TRBJ1-3
d_call: -
v_call: TRBV6-5
clone_size: -

cdr3_nt: TGTGCCAGCAGCTCGGACAGGGGTAACACCGGGGAGCTGTTTTTT
cdr3_aa: CASSSDRGNTGELFF
j_call: TRBJ2-2
d_call: TRBD1
v_call: TRBV7-9
clone_size: -

cdr3_nt: TGTGCCAGCAACAGCGGGACAGGAGAGCAGTACTTC
cdr3_aa: CASNSGTGEQYF
j_call: TRBJ2-7
d_call: -
v_call: TRBV28
clone_size: -

cdr3_nt: TGTGCCAGCAGCCCGTCCGGGACAGGGGGGGAAAAACTGTTTTTT
cdr3_aa: CASSPSGTGGEKLFF
j_call: TRBJ1-4
d_call: TRBD1
v_call: TRBV13
clone_size: -

cdr3_nt: TGTGCCAGCACCCGCCCGGACAACTATGGCTACACCTTC
cdr3_aa: CASTRPDNYGYTF
j_call: TRBJ1-2
d_call: -
v_call: TRBV5-6
clone_size: -

cdr3_nt: TGTGCCAGCAGCGTAGGGCCGGGAAGCTCCTATAATTCACCCCTCCACTTT
cdr3_aa: CASSVGPGSSYNSPLHF
j_call: TRBJ1-6
d_call: -
v_call: TRBV9
clone_size: once

cdr3_nt: TGTGCCAGCAGCTTACTAGCAGCCAAAAACATTCAGTACTTC
cdr3_aa: CASSLLAAKNIQYF
j_call: TRBJ2-4
d_call: -
v_call: TRBV7-2
clone_size: -

cdr3_nt: TGTGCCAGCAGCTTGTATTATCTTCAAAGGTTAGGGTCCTATAATTCACCCCTCCACTTT
cdr3_aa: CASSLYYLQRLGSYNSPLHF
j_call: TRBJ1-6
d_call: -
v_call: TRBV5-5
clone_size: -

cdr3_nt: TGTGCCACCAGTGTCTGGACCGAGAGGGGATACGAGCAGTACTTC
cdr3_aa: CATSVWTERGYEQYF
j_call: TRBJ2-7
d_call: -
v_call: TRBV24-1
clone_size: -

cdr3_nt: TGCGCCAGCAGCCAAGATCGAGTCCAGGGCGGGGTGGGGAGCTCCTACGAGCAGTACTTC
cdr3_aa: CASSQDRVQGGVGSSYEQYF
j_call: TRBJ2-7
d_call: -
v_call: TRBV4-3
clone_size: once

cdr3_nt: TGCGCCAGCAGCTTGGAAGCGGGGGACCTTCATGAGCAGTTCTTC
cdr3_aa: CASSLEAGDLHEQFF
j_call: TRBJ2-1
d_call: TRBD2
v_call: TRBV5-1
clone_size: -

cdr3_nt: TGTGCCAGCAGTCCGCATCTAGCGGGAGGGCCTACGGATGAGCAGTTCTTC
cdr3_aa: CASSPHLAGGPTDEQFF
j_call: TRBJ2-1
d_call: TRBD2
v_call: TRBV2
clone_size: -

cdr3_nt: TGTGCCATCAGTGAGTCGGCAGGACGCAATTCACCCCTCCACTTT
cdr3_aa: CAISESAGRNSPLHF
j_call: TRBJ1-6
d_call: -
v_call: TRBV10-3
clone_size: -

cdr3_nt: TGTGCCACCAGCAGGGATGGATTTCGGACCCAGTACTTC
cdr3_aa: CATSRDGFRTQYF
j_call: TRBJ2-5
d_call: -
v_call: TRBV15
clone_size: once

cdr3_nt: TGTGCCAGCAGCAGGGACAGGGGAGAGCTTAATGAAAAACTGTTTTTT
cdr3_aa: CASSRDRGELNEKLFF
j_call: TRBJ1-4
d_call: TRBD1
v_call: TRBV5-6
clone_size: -

cdr3_nt: TGTGCCATCAGTAAACAGGGAGGAAGGGAAAATCAGCCCCAGCATTTT
cdr3_aa: CAISKQGGRENQPQHF
j_call: TRBJ1-5
d_call: -
v_call: TRBV10-3
clone_size: -

cdr3_nt: TGTGCCAGCAGCTTACAGGGGGGCTACGAGCAGTACTTC
cdr3_aa: CASSLQGGYEQYF
j_call: TRBJ2-7
d_call: -
v_call: TRBV7-9
clone_size: -

cdr3_nt: TGTGCCAGCTCACTCCGCGGGCCCCAAGAGACCCAGTACTTC
cdr3_aa: CASSLRGPQETQYF
j_call: TRBJ2-5
d_call: -
v_call: TRBV18
clone_size: -

cdr3_nt: TGTGCCAGCAGCCCGTACGGGAGGGGCGATGGCTATGGCTACACCTTC
cdr3_aa: CASSPYGRGDGYGYTF
j_call: TRBJ1-2
d_call: -
v_call: TRBV9
clone_size: -